The 4 T cell receptor beta chains given below trace back to one sample, sequenced in a study of graft-versus-host responses after intestinal transplantation. Antigens for these TCRs are unknown. Some clones are missing from TCRdb's copy, which holds only in-frame ones; the method was immunoSEQ multiplex PCR. This table holds about 120,000 clones, over 85% found once. Sequenced here: unstimulated CD8+ T cells sorted from spleen or lymph node cells, sampled before intestinal transplant. Source of these receptors: a human donor who received an intestinal transplant.

This clone was recorded only once. The CDR3 is CASSFPGPEQYF. CDR3 sequence (DNA): TGTGCCAGCAGTTTCCCTGGGCCAGAGCAGTACTTC. The chain uses TRBV27 and TRBJ2-7, with D uncertain. Trimming removed 3 bases from V and 7 bases from J, with 10 bases in between. In germline, CDR1 is MNHEY, CDR2 SMNVEV (reference sequence). The length of the CDR3 is 12 residues.

This sequence joins TRBV7-8 and TRBJ2-6; D gene unclear. With 2 bases removed from V and 4 bases from J, the gap between germline ends came to 6 bases. Per germline, CDR1 SGHVS and CDR2 FQNEAQ. CDR3 length: 14 residues. The CDR3, as DNA: TGTGCCAGCAGCTTATTTAGAGGGGCCAACGTCCTGACTTTC. Amino acid sequence: CASSLFRGANVLTF.

The chain couples TRBV5-1 to TRBJ2-7; D is undetermined. Germline-derived CDR1 and CDR2 are SGHRS and YFSETQ. This CDR3 contains 14 residues. Deletions cut 2 bases from V and 2 bases from J, with 11 bases between. CDR3 in DNA: TGCGCCAGCAGCTTTGGAGACAACCCCTACGAGCAGTACTTC. It specifies CASSFGDNPYEQYF. Variable domain in full (rest from reference TRBV5-1 and TRBJ2-7): KAGVTQTPRYLIKTRGQQVTLSCSPISGHRSVSWYQQTPGQGLQFLFEYFSETQRNKGNFPGRFSGRQFSNSRSEMNVSTLELGDSALYLCASSFGDNPYEQYFGPGTRLTVT.

This clone was seen a single time. The chain recombines TRBV9 with TRBJ1-2; D is unclear. V lost 0 bases and J lost 0, with 3 bases in between. CDR1 and CDR2 from the germline V gene are SGDLS and YYNGEE. This CDR3 spans 13 amino acids. CDR3 loop: CASSVATNYGYTF. CDR3 coding DNA: TGTGCCAGCAGCGTAGCAACTAACTATGGCTACACCTTC. Full variable domain (rest looked up from reference TRBV9 and TRBJ1-2): DSGVTQTPKHLITATGQRVTLRCSPRSGDLSVYWYQQSLDQGLQFLIQYYNGEERAKGNILERFSAQQFPDLHSELNLSSLELGDSALYFCASSVATNYGYTFGSGTRLTVV.